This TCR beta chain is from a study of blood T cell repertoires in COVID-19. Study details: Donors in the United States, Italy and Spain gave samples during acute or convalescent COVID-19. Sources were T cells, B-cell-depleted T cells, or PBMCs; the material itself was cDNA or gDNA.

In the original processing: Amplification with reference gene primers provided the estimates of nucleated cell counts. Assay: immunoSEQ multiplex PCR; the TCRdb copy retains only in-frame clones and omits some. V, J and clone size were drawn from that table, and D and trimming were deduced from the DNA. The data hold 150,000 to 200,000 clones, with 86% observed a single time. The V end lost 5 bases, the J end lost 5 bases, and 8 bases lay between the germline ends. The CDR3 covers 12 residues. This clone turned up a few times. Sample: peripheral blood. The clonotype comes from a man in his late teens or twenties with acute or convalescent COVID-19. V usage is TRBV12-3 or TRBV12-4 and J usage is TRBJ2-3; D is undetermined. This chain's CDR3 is CASSINQDTQYF. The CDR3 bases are TGTGCCAGCAGTATCAATCAAGATACGCAGTATTTT.